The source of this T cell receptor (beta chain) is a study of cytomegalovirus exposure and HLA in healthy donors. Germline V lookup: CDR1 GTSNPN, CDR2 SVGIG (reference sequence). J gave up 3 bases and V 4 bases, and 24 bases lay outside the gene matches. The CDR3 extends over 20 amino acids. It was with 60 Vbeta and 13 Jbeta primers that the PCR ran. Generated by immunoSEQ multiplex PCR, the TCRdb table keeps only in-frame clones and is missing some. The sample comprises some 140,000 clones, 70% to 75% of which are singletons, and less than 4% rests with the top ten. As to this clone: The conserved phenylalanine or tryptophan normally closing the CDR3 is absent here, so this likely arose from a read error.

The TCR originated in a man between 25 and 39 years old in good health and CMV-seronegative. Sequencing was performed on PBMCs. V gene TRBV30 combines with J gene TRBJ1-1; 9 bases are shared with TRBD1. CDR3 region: CAWNEKWTGVISREDTEAFV. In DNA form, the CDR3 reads TGTGCCTGGAACGAAAAATGGACAGGGGTAATTTCACGCGAGGACACTGAAGCTTTCGTT.